The rows below give T cell receptor beta chains drawn from one sample of a study of long-term antiretroviral therapy in people with HIV. Sequencing was performed with immunoSEQ multiplex PCR; in TCRdb, only in-frame clones are kept and a portion is missing. This table holds 20,000 or so clones, 81% found once. This specimen consisted of unsorted PBMCs, obtained 0.1 years before starting antiretroviral therapy. The receptors were sampled from a man aged 35 to 55 with HIV. Each CDR3 is given with its conserved first and last residue. D genes are given only for firm matches. The size field is filled for only some rows; it gives once, few, many or a size class.

14	TRBV5-1	TRBJ2-1	TRBD2	.	TGCGCCAGCAGCTTGGGGACTAGATTGACTGAGCAGTTCTTC	CASSLGTRLTEQFF
13	TRBV6-1	TRBJ2-3	.	.	TGTGCCAGCACGGGGGAACCGGCTGGACTGGGGTATTTT	CASTGEPAGLGYF
15	TRBV25-1	TRBJ2-3	TRBD2	.	TGTGCCAGCAGTGGCCCTAGCGGGTTGACAGATACGCAGTATTTT	CASSGPSGLTDTQYF
13	TRBV7-2	TRBJ2-7	TRBD1	.	TGTGCCAGCAGCTCCAGGGGGCGCGCCGAGCAGTACTTC	CASSSRGRAEQYF
15	TRBV19	TRBJ2-5	TRBD2	.	TGTGCCAGTAGTATGGGGACTAGTTTACAAGAGACCCAGTACTTC	CASSMGTSLQETQYF
15	TRBV4-3	TRBJ1-2	TRBD1	.	TGCGCCAGCAGCCAAGACGCAGGGGGCTACTATGGCTACACCTTC	CASSQDAGGYYGYTF
15	TRBV28	TRBJ2-2	.	once	TGTGCCAGCAGGGCCACTTCCTCCGCTGGCGGGGAGCTGTTTTTT	CASRATSSAGGELFF
14	TRBV28	TRBJ2-1	.	.	TGTGCCAGCACCCTAAGGGGGGATAACAATGAGCAGTTCTTC	CASTLRGDNNEQFF
13	TRBV29-1	TRBJ2-1	TRBD2	.	TGCAGCGTCTCAGCGGGAGGGCTGAATGAGCAGTTCTTC	CSVSAGGLNEQFF
17	TRBV19	TRBJ2-3	TRBD1	.	TGTGCCAGTAGTCGAGGGGGGACAGGATCGGGCACAGATACGCAGTATTTT	CASSRGGTGSGTDTQYF
18	TRBV28	TRBJ2-3	TRBD2	few	TGTGCCAGCAGCCCCGGGGCAGCGGGGGCCTACCACACAGATACGCAGTATTTT	CASSPGAAGAYHTDTQYF
15	TRBV4-2	TRBJ1-3	.	.	TGTGCCAGCAGCCAAGATCGCGGTCGGGGAAACACCATATATTTT	CASSQDRGRGNTIYF
17	TRBV4-3	TRBJ1-6	TRBD1	.	TGCGCCAGCAGCCGAGCACAGGGGGCCTCTGCCAATTCACCCCTCCACTTT	CASSRAQGASANSPLHF
13	TRBV6-6	TRBJ2-1	.	few	TGTGCCAGCAGTGCTCGGACAGAGAGTGAGCAGTTCTTC	CASSARTESEQFF
18	TRBV11-2	TRBJ2-1	.	.	TGTGCCAGCAGCTTAGAGTGGGGGCCCTCTTACTTATACAATGAGCAGTTCTTC	CASSLEWGPSYLYNEQFF
14	TRBV15	TRBJ1-2	TRBD1	.	TGTGCCACGAAGGTGGACAGGCGCGATTATGGCTACACCTTC	CATKVDRRDYGYTF
17	TRBV21-1	TRBJ1-5	.	.	TGTGCCAGCAGCAAAGGTACGGGGGCGCCGGGTCCTCAGCCCCAGCATTTT	CASSKGTGAPGPQPQHF
14	TRBV7-9	TRBJ2-1	.	.	TGTGCCAGCAGCCTAGACGAGGTCGACAATGAGCAGTTCTTC	CASSLDEVDNEQFF
15	TRBV7-8	TRBJ2-3	.	.	TGTGCCAGCAGCCTAGAGGTTGGGATGGCAGATACGCAGTATTTT	CASSLEVGMADTQYF
13	TRBV10-2	TRBJ1-1	.	.	TGCGCCACGAACAGGGCACAGAACACTGAAGCTTTCTTT	CATNRAQNTEAFF
14	TRBV4-2	TRBJ2-7	.	.	TGTGCCAGCAGCCCCCCGGGATCCTCCTACGAGCAGTACTTC	CASSPPGSSYEQYF
15	TRBV9	TRBJ2-2	.	.	TGTGCCAGCAGCGTAGAGAGGGGGGGCACCGGGGAGCTGTTTTTT	CASSVERGGTGELFF
14	TRBV6-5	TRBJ2-7	TRBD2	few	TGTGCCAGCAGCCTAGCGGGAGGGCAGTTCGAGCAGTACTTC	CASSLAGGQFEQYF
13	TRBV7-3	TRBJ2-1	.	.	TGTGCCAGCAGCCCGACAGTGTACAATGAGCAGTTCTTC	CASSPTVYNEQFF
15	TRBV11-3	TRBJ2-1	.	.	TGTGCCAGCAGCTTAGGACGGGGCAGGAGGAATGAGCAGTTCTTC	CASSLGRGRRNEQFF
15	TRBV6-5	TRBJ2-1	.	.	TGTGCCACCGGTCATGGGTTCAGCTCCTACAATGAGCAGTTCTTC	CATGHGFSSYNEQFF
17	TRBV18	TRBJ2-4	.	.	TGTGCCAGCTCTCTCCAGGGGAACCTAGCCGGCAAAAACATTCAGTACTTC	CASSLQGNLAGKNIQYF
15	TRBV7-7	TRBJ2-7	.	.	TGTGCTAGCAGCTTAAGGCCTGGGGGGTTCTACGAGCAGTACTTC	CASSLRPGGFYEQYF
15	TRBV9	TRBJ2-3	.	.	TGTGCCAGCAGCGACACCTCAACTAGCACAGATACGCAGTATTTT	CASSDTSTSTDTQYF
13	TRBV6-5	TRBJ1-1	.	.	TGTGCCAGCAGTTACGGCAGGAACACTGAAGCTTTCTTT	CASSYGRNTEAFF
13	TRBV18	TRBJ2-1	.	.	TGTGCCAGCTCCACAATCCCGTTGGATGAGCAGTTCTTC	CASSTIPLDEQFF
11	TRBV20-1	TRBJ2-3	.	.	TGCAGTGCTAGAGATGGGGGTACGCAGTATTTT	CSARDGGTQYF
17	TRBV27	TRBJ1-1	TRBD1	.	TGTGCCAGCAGTCCCCCCGGACAGGGGATTTATGCGTTCGAAGCTTTCTTT	CASSPPGQGIYAFEAFF
14	TRBV5-1	TRBJ2-3	TRBD1	.	TGCGCCAGCAGCATGGGACAGGGGACAGATACGCAGTATTTT	CASSMGQGTDTQYF
15	TRBV2	TRBJ1-5	TRBD1	few	TGTGCCAGCACGGGGCAGGGGGCCGTCAATCAGCCCCAGCATTTT	CASTGQGAVNQPQHF
16	TRBV19	TRBJ2-5	.	once	TGTGCCAGTAGGGCAGGGGGACCCCGGCGGGGAGAGACCCAGTACTTC	CASRAGGPRRGETQYF